This T cell receptor (beta chain) originates from a study of early stage breast cancer tumors (dated by TCRdb to the late 2010s). For the study in its entirety: Of the roughly 16 invasive breast tumors, roughly 13 were found to be estrogen receptor-positive, progesterone receptor-positive and HER2-negative. Of the roughly 12 ER+/PR+/HER2- tumors, eight were classified as invasive ductal carcinomas and four as invasive lobular carcinomas. A read coverage of roughly 10-fold per sample was achieved on average. Across all samples, 2 million to 3 million templates representing 1,097,674 unique clonotypes were detected. Overall results and qualifications from the work: Because the cohort was small, a breakdown by tumor subtype could not be done. Compared with adjacent normal breast tissue, tumors had higher clonality and 2 to 3-fold greater T cell density. Greater similarity was observed between blood and normal breast repertoires than between blood and tumor repertoires, and tumor was distinguished from normal in about 85% of the 16 patients when each tissue was compared with blood. Chain pairing and functional markers such as CD4, CD8 and FOXP3 were missed by bulk genomic DNA sequencing of unsorted cells. Enriched TCRB sequences shared across patients were found to be mostly commonly generated sequences that were unlikely to play an important role in the tumor microenvironment.

The study profiled bulk TCR beta-chain repertoires in matched peripheral blood, tumor and adjacent normal breast tissue taken from some 15 patients with early-stage breast cancer. Before surgery, roughly 4.5-10 mL of whole blood was collected into EDTA tubes and then processed within 2 hours. Ficoll-Paque centrifugation in SepMate-50 tubes was used to isolate peripheral blood mononuclear cells. PBMCs were cryopreserved in aliquots of about 2 to 4.5 million cells in about 90% FBS with approximately 10% DMSO and kept in liquid nitrogen. Genomic DNA was extracted with the Qiagen AllPrep DNA/RNA Mini kit. A note on this clone: It has no known antigen specificity. Base qualities were left out, and no much larger clone turns up one base away.

Each sample was amplified as two independent genomic DNA replicates: 0.45 to 0.5 ug for blood and approximately 1.4 ug for tumor or normal breast. Following the manufacturer's instructions, the ImmunoSeq Intro kit was used to carry out TCRB sequencing on genomic DNA. Multiplex PCR was run for 30 to 35 cycles using proprietary primers and spike-in control sequences for absolute quantification. Single-end 150-bp reads were used to sequence an 87-bp fragment spanning the CDR3 and the flanking V and J genes. Seven samples, each with two replicates, were multiplexed per lane of an Illumina MiSeq using version 3.0 chemistry. As for the original processing: Raw data were processed with the vendor's proprietary pipeline, and both replicates were merged into a single result per sample. To define clonotypes, the study grouped productive rearrangements that shared the V-gene family, CDR3 amino acid sequence and J-gene segment. To compute clonality, the normalized Shannon entropy (Pielou evenness) of TCRB abundances was subtracted from 1. T cell density was estimated by dividing total templates by the number of input cells inferred from the DNA input amount. Recon was used with default parameters to estimate total repertoire diversity and clonality. Tumor-enriched clonotypes were defined as having over 0.1% abundance in tumor and at least 32-fold higher abundance than in normal breast. TCRdb limited this immuneACCESS table to in-frame rearrangements with V and J called. A share of clones is missing; checked studies link under half to unresolved V genes, and the rest is unexplained. From that table come the V and J calls and clone size; the DNA was used to work out D and trimming. The sample has 65,000 to 75,000 clones on record, 65% to 85% of them singletons. The ten largest clones capture about 4.8% of the sample.

Based on the germline V gene, the CDR1 and CDR2 sequences are MNHEY and SVGAGI. The CDR3, from cysteine to phenylalanine, totals 15 residues. The only DNA kept is the CDR3, 45 bases in frame from the first base. Trimming at the junction amounts to 7 bases on V and 0 bases on J, and the germline ends lie 10 bases apart. This receptor was identified in a person in their 40s with breast cancer. The sample comprised blood. This chain is built from TRBV6-5 and TRBJ2-6; TRBD1 is possibly the D segment (5 matching bases). The DNA is as follows: TGTGCCAGCACCCAGGACACCTCTGGGGCCAACGTCCTGACTTTC. It codes for CASTQDTSGANVLTF.